This T cell receptor beta chain was captured by sequencing in a study of blood T cell repertoires in COVID-19 (dated by TCRdb to 2018 to 2021). Regarding the study in general: Samples from collaborators originated in the United States, Italy and Spain and spanned both the acute and convalescent phases of COVID-19. Subjects who had been exposed to COVID-19, were actively infected with it, or had recovered from it provided the deeply sampled blood TCRbeta repertoires that made up the dataset. Samples came from the ongoing ImmuneRACE study (first 160 participants) plus 1,254 subjects from 6 global collaborators. The repertoires were released in a freely available public database meant as a resource for research on the immune response to SARS-CoV-2. The material from the prospective study consisted of cDNA or gDNA derived from T cells, B-cell-depleted T cells, or PBMCs. Where available, HLA class I and class II types were taken from metadata supplied by the sample provider and were not determined by assay-based typing. Sample metadata almost always included a de-identified subject ID, COVID-19 status, age in years and sex. Broad study findings and their caveats: How much clinical and demographic metadata was included differed by source and by participant, and the metadata was provided uncurated.

Each collaborating institution followed its own protocols to collect whole blood in K2EDTA tubes. For TCRbeta analysis, collaborators shipped samples in one of three forms: frozen whole blood, isolated PBMCs, or DNA extracted from either of those sample types. TCRbeta CDR3 regions were amplified from genomic DNA using the immunoSEQ Assay, a bias-controlled multiplex PCR. The authors' pipeline ran thus. The number of nucleated cells in each sample was estimated from the amplification of reference gene primers within the assay. To quantify the absolute abundance of each unique TCRbeta CDR3 rearrangement, sequence reads were collapsed and filtered. For each sample, productive Simpson clonality was calculated by taking the square root of Simpson's diversity index across productive rearrangements. Not all clones reach the TCRdb copy of this immuneACCESS table, which keeps in-frame sequences only. Checked studies attribute under half of the gap to unresolved V genes and leave the rest unexplained. Clone size and the V and J calls come from that table; the DNA yielded D and trimming. Present in this sample are 150,000 to 200,000 clones, around 86% of which were seen just once. Jointly, the top ten make up 8% to 10% of the sample.

About this clone: The clone's antigen remains unknown. No much larger clone is present one base from it, and per-base qualities are unavailable.

This clonotype was obtained from a man between 60 and 75 years old with acute or convalescent COVID-19. Specimen: peripheral blood.

The CDR3 loop reads CASSYRTGELFF. The DNA is as follows: TGTGCCAGCAGTTACCGTACCGGGGAGCTGTTTTTT. The chain was built from TRBV6-6 and TRBJ2-2, with no confidently assigned D gene. The CDR3 contains 12 residues, cysteine and phenylalanine counted. Only the CDR3 DNA stays, 36 bases, in frame from base 1. V is shortened by 2 bases, J by 5 bases, and the region joining them spans 3 bases. Taken from the germline V gene (reference sequence), the CDR1 and CDR2 loops are MNHNY and SVGAGI.